This T cell receptor (beta chain) came from a study of monozygotic twins with inflammatory bowel disease. Study observations and caveats: Inverse Simpson values showed less TCRbeta diversity in IBD patients than in their healthy co-twins. IBD patients share fewer clonotypes with other people than healthy twins do, especially with disease activity.

On this clonotype itself: As yet, its antigen is unknown.

The germline gives CDR1 SGHRS, CDR2 YFSETQ. This CDR3 spans 17 amino acids. Two nested PCRs, run for roughly 16 and 10 cycles, were applied to TCRalpha and TCRbeta cDNA. For each CDR3 protein, TCRdb gives one entry from its re-call of the 5' RACE reads, without DNA. The sample holds about 380,000 distinct CDR3 sequences. The blood volume drawn from each donor was around 2.5 ml. The sample consisted of blood. The chain uses TRBV5-1 and TRBJ2-2; TCRdb designates TRBD1, a call that cannot be tested without DNA. The receptor comes from a human donor with ulcerative colitis or Crohn's disease, or a healthy co-twin of an affected twin (not recorded which). CDR3 protein: CASRSEFGTGNTGELFF.